A single sample gave rise to the 14 T cell receptor beta chains below, sequenced in a study of cytomegalovirus exposure and HLA in healthy donors. Vbeta (60) and Jbeta (13) primers were used in the PCR. The table came from immunoSEQ multiplex PCR; TCRdb's copy has only in-frame clones and leaves some out. The profile covers about 130,000 clones, with 70% to 85% appearing a single time and less than 4% taken by the ten largest. Input material: PBMCs. These receptors were taken from a middle-aged man in good health and CMV-seropositive.

V gene TRBV6-1 combines with J gene TRBJ1-1, with 7 bases that match TRBD1. CDR1 is MNHNS and CDR2 is SASEGT in the germline V gene. The trim removed 6 bases at V and 4 bases at J, leaving 11 bases unmatched. The CDR3 is made up of 15 amino acids. This CDR3 is CASRPLTGFGTEAFF. The CDR3 DNA sequence: TGTGCCAGCAGGCCATTGACAGGGTTTGGCACTGAAGCTTTCTTT.

This clone was found once. This chain connects TRBV7-9 to TRBJ1-2; the D is unclear. Trimming shortened V by 6 bases and J by 1 base, and 9 bases separated the two germline ends. The CDR3 length is 13 residues. Germline CDR1 and CDR2: SEHNR and FQNEAQ (reference sequence). CDR3 in amino acids: CASREGLNYGYTF. The CDR3 DNA reads TGTGCCAGCAGAGAGGGCCTTAACTATGGCTACACCTTC.

The rearrangement uses TRBV20-1 and TRBJ2-7; no clear D gene. Germline values: CDR1 DFQATT, CDR2 SNEGSKA (reference sequence). CDR3 length: 10 residues. Trimming pared 6 bases from V and 5 bases from J, leaving 8 bases between. The CDR3 DNA is TGCAGTGCGCGCCTCAACGAGCAGTACTTC. Its translation is CSARLNEQYF.

The V call is TRBV7-8, the J call TRBJ2-2; possible D gene TRBD1, 5 bases. Germline V gene lookup returns CDR1 SGHVS and CDR2 FQNEAQ. This CDR3 has 14 residues. The V gene lost 4 bases and the J gene lost 5 bases, with 11 bases spanning the gap. The CDR3 reads CASSSIRETGELFF. The DNA of the CDR3 is TGTGCCAGCAGCTCTATCAGGGAAACCGGGGAGCTGTTTTTT.

The chain joins TRBV7-2 to TRBJ2-1, with 8 bases aligning to TRBD2. V dropped 2 bases and J dropped 5; count of bases not matched to a gene: 5. The CDR3 totals 15 residues. Germline CDR1 and CDR2: SGHTA and FQGNSA. The CDR3 nucleotides read TGTGCCAGCAGCTTAAATTTGCGGGGGGACAATGAGCAGTTCTTC. Translating gives CASSLNLRGDNEQFF.

The chain links TRBV10-3 to TRBJ1-1; D possibly corresponds to TRBD1 (5 bases). The CDR3 extends over 13 amino acids. V gave up 6 bases and J gave up 1 base, with 9 bases separating them. The germline V gene encodes CDR1 ENHRY and CDR2 SYGVKD. The CDR3 reads CAISGGRNTEAFF. CDR3 nucleotides: TGTGCCATCAGCGGGGGACGGAACACTGAAGCTTTCTTT.

The chain joins TRBV11-1 to TRBJ1-1; D is uncertain. This CDR3 comprises 14 residues. V lost 6 bases and J 1 base, leaving 12 bases between the germline ends. Germline CDR1 reads SGHAT; CDR2 reads FQDESV (reference sequence). The CDR3 coding sequence is TGTGCCAGCAGTTTCGGACGGGGGAACACTGAAGCTTTCTTT. It yields the protein CASSFGRGNTEAFF.

The chain is built from TRBV19 and TRBJ1-1; TRBD1 matches at 7 bases. With 6 bases clipped from V and 0 bases from J, the junction kept 4 bases outside the gene matches. The CDR3 has 14 residues. In germline, CDR1 is LNHDA, CDR2 SQIVND (reference sequence). In DNA form, the CDR3 reads TGTGCCAGTAGAATCAGGGGGGTGAACACTGAAGCTTTCTTT. The encoded protein is CASRIRGVNTEAFF.

The chain combines TRBV7-2 with TRBJ1-6; a weak D match, TRBD1 (5 bases). V was clipped by 2 bases and J by 9 bases, with 8 bases between them. CDR1 and CDR2 (germline): SGHTA, FQGNSA. The CDR3 runs 13 residues. The CDR3 protein is CASSLTRVSPLHF. CDR3 nucleotides: TGTGCCAGCAGCTTAACCAGGGTTTCACCCCTCCACTTT.

The rearrangement joins TRBV13 to TRBJ2-5, with 14 bases fitting TRBD2. Germline V gene data show CDR1 as PRHDT and CDR2 as FYEKMQ (reference sequence). J was trimmed by 2 bases and V by 1 base; bases with no gene match: 3. The CDR3 extends over 17 amino acids. The DNA of the CDR3 is TGTGCCAGCAGCTTAGTGGGACTAGCGGGAGATCAAGAGACCCAGTACTTC. Its translation: CASSLVGLAGDQETQYF.

The chain combines TRBV18 with TRBJ2-3; no clear D. The V end was cut by 5 bases, the J end by 0 bases, with 9 bases between. Germline V gives CDR1 KGHSH, CDR2 LQKENI. This CDR3 region has 14 residues. The CDR3 bases are TGTGCCAGCTCATCTATTTCTAGCACAGATACGCAGTATTTT. The encoded protein is CASSSISSTDTQYF.

J is TRBJ1-1 and V is TRBV18, with D maybe TRBD1 (5 bases). Trimming shortened V by 2 bases and J by 7 bases, and 11 bases separated the two germline ends. The length of the CDR3 is 13 residues. Germline values: CDR1 KGHSH, CDR2 LQKENI. Written as DNA, the CDR3 is TGTGCCAGCTCACCATCAGGACACATTGAAGCTTTCTTT. It translates to CASSPSGHIEAFF.

The chain couples TRBV5-1 to TRBJ1-1, with D uncertain. This CDR3 is built from 15 residues. Deletions cut 4 bases from V and 1 base from J, with 14 bases between. CDR1 SGHRS and CDR2 YFSETQ come from the germline V gene. CDR3 in amino acids: CASSPAILANTEAFF. The CDR3 nucleotides read TGCGCCAGCAGCCCGGCAATCCTAGCGAACACTGAAGCTTTCTTT.

The rearrangement uses TRBV4-2 and TRBJ2-7; TRBD1 matches at 7 bases. After removal of 4 bases from V and 9 bases from J, the junction contained 12 bases not matched to a gene. The CDR3 length is 14 residues. CDR1 and CDR2 from the germline V gene are LGHNA and YNFKEQ. The DNA of the CDR3 is TGTGCCAGCAGCCCAGAGGGGGCCAGCAACAGGCAGTACTTC. It encodes CASSPEGASNRQYF.